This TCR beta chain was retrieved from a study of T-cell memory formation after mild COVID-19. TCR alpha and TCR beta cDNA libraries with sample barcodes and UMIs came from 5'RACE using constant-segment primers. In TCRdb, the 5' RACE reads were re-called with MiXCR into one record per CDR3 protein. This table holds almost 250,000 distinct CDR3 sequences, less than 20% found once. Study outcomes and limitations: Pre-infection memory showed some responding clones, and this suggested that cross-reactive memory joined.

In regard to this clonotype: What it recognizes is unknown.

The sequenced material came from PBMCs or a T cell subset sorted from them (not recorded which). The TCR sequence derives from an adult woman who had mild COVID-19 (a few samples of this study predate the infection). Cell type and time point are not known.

CDR3 residues: CASSPPLLAFEQFF. The CDR3 nucleotides are TGTGCCAGCTCACCACCCCTACTAGCATTTGAGCAGTTCTTC. This chain links TRBV18 with TRBJ2-1, with D maybe TRBD2 (6 bases). V lost 0 bases, J lost 9 bases, and 12 bases lay in between. Looked up from germline, CDR1 is KGHSH and CDR2 is LQKENI. The CDR3 has 14 residues.